The clone carrying this T cell receptor beta chain is a singleton in its sample. Its specificity is not known. Germline CDR1 and CDR2: MDHEN and SYDVKM. Trimming took 3 bases from V and 2 from J, leaving 14 bases between them. This CDR3 spans 15 amino acids. The CD4+ fraction was divided into a CD45RA+ naive subset and a CD45RA-negative memory subset. TCRdb's copy holds only in-frame clones and misses some; the assay was immunoSEQ multiplex PCR. The data show some 900,000 clones, with about 80% seen just once and about 1.5% held by the top ten. The sample comes from a study of shared clonotypes between healthy human individuals. About the study: Donors were a couple of women and a few men aged 18 to 49.

Overall study findings and caveats: Against clonotypes common to all four donors, non-shared ones had lower generation probabilities.

The sequencing sample was made of memory CD4+ T cells sorted from blood. As for subset: CD45RA-negative fraction. This chain joins TRBV28 and TRBJ2-7; D remains ambiguous. The receptor comes from a man in his late teens or twenties in good health. The CDR3: CASSFSPDGTYEQYF. In nucleotides, the CDR3 is TGTGCCAGCAGTTTTTCCCCCGACGGTACCTACGAGCAGTACTTC.